Presented here are 25 T cell receptor beta chains from one specimen sequenced in a study of cytomegalovirus exposure and HLA in healthy donors. The PCR employed 60 Vbeta primers together with 13 Jbeta primers. Using immunoSEQ multiplex PCR, the repertoire was profiled, and TCRdb retains in-frame clones only, with some absent. The table has roughly 140,000 clones, roughly 87% seen once. Specimen: PBMCs. Receptors were obtained from a man younger than 40 in good health and CMV-seropositive.

The chain uses TRBV5-6 and TRBJ1-4, with D perhaps matching TRBD1 (5 bases). V lost 6 bases, J lost 8 bases, and 17 bases lay in between. Per germline, CDR1 SGHDT and CDR2 YYEEEE. This CDR3 contains 14 residues. As DNA, the CDR3 is TGTGCCAGCACCGTGGGACTCGAGAGCGAAAAACTGTTTTTT. Protein: CASTVGLESEKLFF.

This clone has just one count. The J gene is TRBJ2-7, the V gene TRBV27, with D maybe TRBD1 (6 bases). Trimming pared 2 bases from V and 5 bases from J, leaving 16 bases between. The CDR3 runs to 15 residues. CDR1 is MNHEY, CDR2 SMNVEV, per germline (reference sequence). The CDR3 sequence: CASSLITGFINEQYF. The CDR3 region has the DNA TGTGCCAGCAGTTTAATCACAGGGTTTATCAACGAGCAGTACTTC.

CDR3 residues: CASSRGGTSRDTQYF. CDR3 nucleotide sequence: TGTGCCAGTAGTAGAGGAGGGACTAGTAGAGATACGCAGTATTTT. The chain joins TRBV19 to TRBJ2-3, with TRBD2 matching 8 bases. The germline V gene encodes CDR1 LNHDA and CDR2 SQIVND (reference sequence). This CDR3 comprises 15 residues. V lost 4 bases and J lost 5; bases outside the gene matches: 8.

This chain links TRBV13 with TRBJ2-5; no firm D call. The germline CDR1 and CDR2 sequences are PRHDT and FYEKMQ (reference sequence). Trimming shortened V by 0 bases and J by 6 bases, and 17 bases separated the two germline ends. This CDR3 is 16 amino acids long. The CDR3 region is CASSLGVLGRAKTQYF. CDR3 sequence (DNA): TGTGCCAGCAGCTTAGGAGTGCTGGGCAGAGCCAAGACCCAGTACTTC.

This clone occurred once. The chain uses TRBV2 and TRBJ2-3; the match to TRBD1 covers 7 bases. This CDR3 has 15 residues. The V gene's germline CDR1 is SNHLY and CDR2 FYNNEI. V was clipped by 5 bases and J by 5 bases; unmatched bases: 10. The CDR3 region has the DNA TGTGCCAGCAGTCCTGACAGGGCGCAGGGAGATACGCAGTATTTT. Residues: CASSPDRAQGDTQYF.

J is TRBJ1-2 and V is TRBV11-2, with 10 bases lining up with TRBD1. The ends lost 5 bases at V and 7 bases at J; junction bases unmatched: 16. Germline CDR1 reads SGHAT; CDR2 reads FQNNGV. The CDR3 covers 17 residues. This CDR3 is CASSLLPRQGASRGYTF. Here the CDR3 DNA reads TGTGCCAGCAGCCTGTTGCCCCGACAGGGGGCTTCGCGTGGCTACACCTTC.

This clone was recorded once. V usage is TRBV25-1 and J usage is TRBJ2-1; 14 positions match TRBD2. Trimming took 6 bases from V and 5 from J; bases not matched to a gene: 6. Looked up from germline, CDR1 is MGHDK and CDR2 is SYGVNS. The CDR3 extends over 16 amino acids. CDR3 region: CASRGKGLAGDNEQFF. The CDR3 DNA is TGTGCCAGCAGGGGTAAGGGACTAGCGGGAGACAATGAGCAGTTCTTC. The complete variable domain, with remaining parts taken from reference TRBV25-1 and TRBJ2-1, reads EADIYQTPRYLVIGTGKKITLECSQTMGHDKMYWYQQDPGMELHLIHYSYGVNSTEKGDLSSESTVSRIRTEHFPLTLESARPSHTSQYLCASRGKGLAGDNEQFFGPGTRLTVL.

V gene TRBV5-1 combines with J gene TRBJ2-6, with a possible D match to TRBD2 (6 bases). This CDR3 is built from 13 residues. Germline V lookup: CDR1 SGHRS, CDR2 YFSETQ. The V end lost 4 bases, the J end lost 12 bases, and 14 bases lay between the germline ends. The chain's CDR3 is CASSPGTPVVLTF. CDR3 DNA: TGCGCCAGCAGCCCCGGGACTCCCGTCGTCCTGACTTTC.

Here the CDR3 reads CASKPVASPTSGRSYNEQFF. CDR3 sequence (DNA): TGCGCCAGCAAACCGGTCGCGTCCCCTACTAGCGGGAGGTCCTACAATGAGCAGTTCTTC. V and J are TRBV4-1 and TRBJ2-1, with 12 bases lining up with TRBD2. In germline, CDR1 is MGHRA, CDR2 YSYEKL. The CDR3 is 20 residues long. The V segment lost 7 bases and the J segment 1 base; nucleotides outside the gene matches: 17.

V and J are TRBV7-9 and TRBJ2-2, with 10 nucleotides matching TRBD1. The junction had 5 bases not matched to a gene; V was cut back by 5 bases and J by 5 bases. Germline CDR1 and CDR2: SEHNR and FQNEAQ (reference sequence). This CDR3 comprises 15 residues. The CDR3 coding sequence is TGTGCCAGCAGCGTGACAGGGGGCCGTACCGGGGAGCTGTTTTTT. Residues: CASSVTGGRTGELFF.

J is TRBJ1-2 and V is TRBV29-1; D unresolved. The CDR3 has 15 residues. Trimming removed 6 bases from V and 0 bases from J, with 17 bases in between. Per the germline V gene, CDR1 is SQVTM and CDR2 is ANQGSEA. CDR3 region: CSVDRVPLTNYGYTF. The CDR3 DNA reads TGCAGCGTGGATCGGGTGCCACTGACTAACTATGGCTACACCTTC. Full variable domain (outside the CDR3, taken from reference TRBV29-1 and TRBJ1-2): SAVISQKPSRDICQRGTSLTIQCQVDSQVTMMFWYRQQPGQSLTLIATANQGSEATYESGFVIDKFPISRPNLTFSTLTVSNMSPEDSSIYLCSVDRVPLTNYGYTFGSGTRLTVV.

This rearrangement joins TRBV4-1 to TRBJ1-5; D is unclear. This CDR3 has 14 amino acids. The ends were cut back, 1 base at V and 7 bases at J, with 11 bases in the middle. Germline CDR1 and CDR2: MGHRA and YSYEKL. As DNA, the CDR3 is TGCGCCAGCAGCCAAGCGCCGTCGGGACAGCCCCAGCATTTT. Amino acid sequence: CASSQAPSGQPQHF.

V and J are TRBV30 and TRBJ2-3, with 11 bases that match TRBD2. The CDR3 has 16 residues. Germline trimming cut 4 bases from V and 3 bases from J; bases unmatched to any gene: 9. Germline CDR1 GTSNPN, CDR2 SVGIG (reference sequence). The CDR3 spells CAWNTGSGRGTDTQYF. DNA of the CDR3: TGTGCCTGGAACACCGGTAGCGGGAGGGGTACAGATACGCAGTATTTT.

The chain joins TRBV11-2 to TRBJ2-1; no firm D call. The CDR3 is made up of 14 amino acids. In germline, CDR1 is SGHAT, CDR2 FQNNGV. V shed 2 bases and J shed 3 bases, with 8 bases lying between them. In DNA form, the CDR3 reads TGTGCCAGCAGCTTACTCGGTGTCTACAATGAGCAGTTCTTC. It is translated as CASSLLGVYNEQFF.

This clone was seen a handful of times. This chain uses TRBV5-1 with TRBJ2-7, with 8 bases identical to TRBD1. CDR1 and CDR2 from the germline V gene are SGHRS and YFSETQ. The trim removed 4 bases at V and 0 bases at J, leaving 6 bases unmatched. This CDR3 has 15 residues. The CDR3 region has the DNA TGCGCCAGCAGCACCCGGGACAGGTACTCCTACGAGCAGTACTTC. It codes for CASSTRDRYSYEQYF. Full variable domain (outside the CDR3, taken from reference TRBV5-1 and TRBJ2-7): KAGVTQTPRYLIKTRGQQVTLSCSPISGHRSVSWYQQTPGQGLQFLFEYFSETQRNKGNFPGRFSGRQFSNSRSEMNVSTLELGDSALYLCASSTRDRYSYEQYFGPGTRLTVT.

The V and J genes are TRBV7-9 and TRBJ2-5; unclear D gene. Looked up from germline, CDR1 is SEHNR and CDR2 is FQNEAQ (reference sequence). The CDR3 contains 15 residues. Between the trimmed V and J ends, which lost 0 bases and 5 bases, there was a span of 13 bases. The CDR3 reads CASSLALPARETQYF. The DNA of the CDR3 is TGTGCCAGCAGCTTAGCGTTGCCAGCTAGGGAGACCCAGTACTTC.

This chain connects TRBV19 to TRBJ2-2; D not certain. V lost 3 bases to trimming and J lost 2 bases, with 7 bases between them. The CDR3 runs 14 residues. Germline assignment: CDR1 LNHDA and CDR2 SQIVND (reference sequence). The CDR3 DNA is TGTGCCAGTAGTATCCGGGTTAACACCGGGGAGCTGTTTTTT. It translates to CASSIRVNTGELFF.

The chain has TRBV7-9 and TRBJ1-2, with D tentatively TRBD1 (6 bases). Germline assignment: CDR1 SEHNR and CDR2 FQNEAQ (reference sequence). The CDR3 sequence is 13 residues long. Trimming left V 5 bases short and J 4 bases short, with 11 bases between. CDR3 protein: CASSAQGSYGYTF. CDR3 coding DNA: TGTGCCAGCAGCGCTCAGGGGTCCTATGGCTACACCTTC.

The CDR3 bases are TGCGCCAGCAGCCAAGCAACCCTAGCGGGGGGGCCGCTTCAATACAATGAGCAGTTCTTC. Translation: CASSQATLAGGPLQYNEQFF. The genes are TRBV4-1 and TRBJ2-1; 12 nucleotides agree with TRBD2. This CDR3 comprises 20 residues. Germline lookup yields CDR1 MGHRA and CDR2 YSYEKL. V shed 1 base, J shed 4 bases, and the junction held 14 bases outside the gene matches.

V gene TRBV2 combines with J gene TRBJ1-5, with D perhaps matching TRBD1 (5 bases). Trimming left V 8 bases short and J 0 bases short, with 11 bases between. There are 14 residues in the CDR3. CDR1 and CDR2 (germline): SNHLY, FYNNEI. CDR3 region: CASDQGYSNQPQHF. The CDR3, as DNA: TGTGCCAGCGACCAGGGTTATAGCAATCAGCCCCAGCATTTT.

The rearrangement uses TRBV4-3 and TRBJ2-4; TRBD1 is a possible D gene (5 bases). Trimming cost V 3 bases and J 5 bases, with 8 bases left between them. This CDR3 comprises 13 residues. The V gene's germline CDR1 is LGHNA and CDR2 YSLEER. CDR3 in DNA: TGCGCCAGCAGCCATGAACAGGAAAACATTCAGTACTTC. It encodes CASSHEQENIQYF.

The chain carries TRBV5-6 and TRBJ2-7; D possibly corresponds to TRBD2 (6 bases). Per the germline V gene, CDR1 is SGHDT and CDR2 is YYEEEE. The ends were cut back, 3 bases at V and 2 bases at J, with 15 bases in the middle. The CDR3 is 15 amino acids. CDR3 residues: CASSSDGGRTYEQYF. Written as DNA, the CDR3 is TGTGCCAGCAGCTCAGACGGGGGAAGAACCTACGAGCAGTACTTC.

The rearrangement links TRBV4-1 to TRBJ2-1, with D tentatively TRBD2 (5 bases). V shed 2 bases and J shed 3 bases, with 14 bases lying between them. CDR1 and CDR2 from the germline V gene are MGHRA and YSYEKL. The CDR3 consists of 16 residues. This CDR3 reads CASSQRLTTSYNEQFF. The CDR3 coding sequence is TGCGCCAGCAGCCAAAGGCTTACTACTAGCTACAATGAGCAGTTCTTC.

This chain uses TRBV2 with TRBJ1-3; no firm D call. Germline CDR1 reads SNHLY; CDR2 reads FYNNEI. V was shortened by 6 bases and J by 0 bases, with 21 bases between the two germline ends. The CDR3 length is 18 residues. In DNA form, the CDR3 reads TGTGCCAGCAGGGAATATATCGGGAGGCCTAGCTCTGGAAACACCATATATTTT. It encodes CASREYIGRPSSGNTIYF.

This chain uses TRBV7-9 with TRBJ2-1; D possibly corresponds to TRBD1 (6 bases). The CDR3 consists of 13 residues. The V end was cut by 6 bases, the J end by 7 bases, with 13 bases between. Germline CDR1 SEHNR, CDR2 FQNEAQ (reference sequence). The CDR3 region is CASSLQGLNEQFF. The CDR3 bases are TGTGCCAGCAGTTTACAGGGATTGAATGAGCAGTTCTTC.